This entry lists 15 T cell receptor beta chains sequenced from one sample in a study of a mutant IDH1 vaccine in newly diagnosed glioma (dated by TCRdb to the early 2020s). Antigen specificity for these receptors is unknown. The sample's time point label, in plain terms: week 23, last vaccination. A 20-mer mutant IDH1 peptide at 300 micrograms in Montanide made up each vaccine dose, which was injected subcutaneously together with topical imiquimod. The method behind the library was the immunoSEQ multiplex PCR assay. This immuneACCESS table, as held by TCRdb, lists in-frame sequences with V and J called but not all clones. Of the missing ones, under half trace to an unresolved V gene in checked studies; the others have no known cause. Present in this sample are tens of thousands of clones, roughly 76% of which were seen just once. Around 5% of the sample is in the top ten clones. Sequences were derived from PBMCs, sampled from a glioma patient whose treatment included an IDH1 peptide vaccine. These receptors were taken from a man aged 40-50 years with glioma.

The rearrangement joins TRBV7-6 to TRBJ2-1; tentatively, D is TRBD2 (6 bases). Germline CDR1 SGHVS, CDR2 FNYEAQ. V lost 0 bases to trimming and J lost 5 bases, with 8 bases between them. CDR3 length equals 14 residues. The CDR3 sequence: CASSLAGLHNEQFF. For the CDR3, the DNA is TGTGCCAGCAGCTTAGCGGGACTGCACAATGAGCAGTTCTTC.

The chain links TRBV29-1 to TRBJ2-5; D is undetermined. V lost 4 bases to trimming and J lost 3 bases, with 12 bases between them. CDR3 size: 13 residues. In germline, CDR1 is SQVTM, CDR2 ANQGSEA. The CDR3 protein is CSVALGPKETQYF. CDR3 nucleotide sequence: TGCAGCGTTGCCCTTGGGCCCAAAGAGACCCAGTACTTC. Full variable domain (missing parts from reference TRBV29-1 and TRBJ2-5): SAVISQKPSRDICQRGTSLTIQCQVDSQVTMMFWYRQQPGQSLTLIATANQGSEATYESGFVIDKFPISRPNLTFSTLTVSNMSPEDSSIYLCSVALGPKETQYFGPGTRLLVL.

The rearrangement links TRBV27 to TRBJ1-2; D may be TRBD1 (5 bases). The V gene's germline CDR1 is MNHEY and CDR2 SMNVEV (reference sequence). Trimming removed 2 bases from V and 5 bases from J, with 9 bases in between. This CDR3 has 13 residues. CDR3 sequence (DNA): TGTGCCAGCAGTTTAGACAGAAGATATGGCTACACCTTC. Encoded protein: CASSLDRRYGYTF.

The V call is TRBV27, the J call TRBJ2-5; D perhaps matches TRBD2 (6 bases). The CDR3 has 15 amino acids. Germline lookup yields CDR1 MNHEY and CDR2 SMNVEV (reference sequence). Trimming pared 5 bases from V and 3 bases from J, leaving 16 bases between. The CDR3 region is CASSPRWVAEETQYF. The CDR3 DNA is TGTGCCAGCAGTCCCCGGTGGGTAGCGGAAGAGACCCAGTACTTC.

The chain joins TRBV6-5 to TRBJ2-7, with a possible D match to TRBD1 (5 bases). This CDR3 has 14 amino acids. With 0 bases removed from V and 2 bases from J, the gap between germline ends came to 8 bases. Germline loops: CDR1 MNHEY, CDR2 SVGAGI. CDR3 in amino acids: CASSYSTDTYEQYF. The CDR3 nucleotides are TGTGCCAGCAGTTACTCGACAGACACCTACGAGCAGTACTTC.

This sequence joins TRBV30 and TRBJ2-7; 7 bases align to TRBD2. The CDR3 length is 12 residues. The V gene end was trimmed by 3 bases and the J gene end by 5 bases; junction bases not matched to a gene: 4. The germline CDR1 and CDR2 sequences are GTSNPN and SVGIG (reference sequence). The CDR3 DNA is TGTGCCTGGAGCCCCGCGGGGGACGAGCAGTACTTC. Translating it yields CAWSPAGDEQYF.

The V call is TRBV7-2, the J call TRBJ2-2, with TRBD1 as a possible D gene (5 bases). Per germline, CDR1 SGHTA and CDR2 FQGNSA. This CDR3 is 14 amino acids long. Trimming removed 7 bases from V and 7 bases from J, with 16 bases in between. CDR3: CASTYFRGFGELFF. The CDR3 DNA sequence: TGTGCCAGCACATATTTTAGGGGATTCGGGGAGCTGTTTTTT.

The rearrangement joins TRBV19 to TRBJ1-6, with D unclear. The CDR3 loop spans 15 amino acids. The germline V and J ends were trimmed by 2 bases and 10 bases, with 15 bases remaining between them. Per germline, CDR1 LNHDA and CDR2 SQIVND (reference sequence). DNA for the CDR3: TGTGCCAGTAGTATAAACAGACTAGGAGGCTCACCCCTCCACTTT. Protein: CASSINRLGGSPLHF.

This clone was observed once. This sequence joins TRBV2 and TRBJ2-1; TRBD2 matches 7 bases. The CDR3 consists of 15 residues. After removal of 2 bases from V and 6 bases from J, the junction contained 7 bases not matched to a gene. CDR1 and CDR2 from the germline V gene are SNHLY and FYNNEI. The CDR3 is CASSELGASGNEQFF. The CDR3 DNA sequence: TGTGCCAGCAGTGAATTAGGGGCTAGCGGCAATGAGCAGTTCTTC.

The chain's CDR3 is CASSLGGAGDYGYTF. In DNA, the CDR3 is TGTGCCAGCAGTTTAGGGGGGGCCGGGGACTATGGCTACACCTTC. V gene TRBV27 combines with J gene TRBJ1-2; D is perhaps TRBD1 (6 bases). V lost 2 bases and J 3 bases, leaving 13 bases between the germline ends. CDR1 and CDR2 (germline): MNHEY, SMNVEV (reference sequence). CDR3 size: 15 residues.

This rearrangement joins TRBV11-2 to TRBJ1-6; 8 bases match TRBD1. The CDR3 totals 17 residues. Trimming removed 10 bases from V and 7 bases from J; junction bases left unmatched: 18. The germline V gene encodes CDR1 SGHAT and CDR2 FQNNGV. Written as DNA, the CDR3 is TGTGCCACCCGGACGGTTTTCCGGACAGGGTTGAATTCACCCCTCCACTTT. It is translated as CATRTVFRTGLNSPLHF.

V usage is TRBV10-3 and J usage is TRBJ1-1, with D perhaps matching TRBD1 (5 bases). This CDR3 region has 16 residues. Germline loops: CDR1 ENHRY, CDR2 SYGVKD. Trimming pared 3 bases from V and 1 base from J, leaving 15 bases between. The CDR3 loop reads CAISESWGTRNTEAFF. CDR3 coding DNA: TGTGCCATCAGTGAATCCTGGGGGACCCGGAACACTGAAGCTTTCTTT.

J is TRBJ1-1 and V is TRBV29-1, with D perhaps matching TRBD1 (6 bases). The germline V and J ends were trimmed by 6 bases and 0 bases, with 11 bases remaining between them. The germline V gene encodes CDR1 SQVTM and CDR2 ANQGSEA. The CDR3 spans 13 residues. The CDR3 DNA reads as TGCAGCGTCGCCGGGACACTGAACACTGAAGCTTTCTTT. Translation: CSVAGTLNTEAFF.

The V gene is TRBV5-5, the J gene TRBJ2-3, with D perhaps matching TRBD2 (7 bases). The CDR3 runs 13 residues. The V gene lost 4 bases and the J gene lost 6 bases, with 12 bases spanning the gap. Germline V gene sequence: CDR1 SGHKS, CDR2 YYEKEE (reference sequence). The CDR3 spells CASSLWGGDTQYF. For the CDR3, the DNA is TGTGCCAGCAGCCTCTGGGGGGGCGATACGCAGTATTTT.

This clone was detected a few times. This sequence joins TRBV5-4 and TRBJ1-1; D perhaps matches TRBD1 (5 bases). In germline, CDR1 is SGHNT, CDR2 YYREEE (reference sequence). V lost 1 base to trimming and J lost 2 bases, with 6 bases between them. The CDR3 sequence is 13 residues long. CDR3 DNA sequence: TGTGCCAGCAGCTTGCAGGGAAACACTGAAGCTTTCTTT. Translated, it gives CASSLQGNTEAFF.